This TCR beta chain was obtained from a study of T cell responses to AZD1222 COVID-19 vaccine. Study conclusions and caveats: The donor group comprised mostly white British people and more females; the analysis possibly underestimated clonal diversity.

Trimming removed 0 bases at V and 0 bases at J, with 10 bases between. Germline V gene lookup returns CDR1 SGDLS and CDR2 YYNGEE. The CDR3 runs 15 residues. Points on this clone: What it recognizes is unknown.

Measured with immunoSEQ multiplex PCR; TCRdb has only the in-frame clones, and not every one. This sample has more than 85,000 clones, with around nine tenths found just once. The sample in question was peripheral blood, obtained on day 0 of AZD1222 vaccination. The chain joins TRBV9 to TRBJ2-7; TRBD2 is a possible D gene (5 bases). The clonotype comes from an adult in good health. The CDR3, as DNA: TGTGCCAGCAGCGTAGACGGGGTTAGCTCCTACGAGCAGTACGTC. Amino acid sequence: CASSVDGVSSYEQYV.